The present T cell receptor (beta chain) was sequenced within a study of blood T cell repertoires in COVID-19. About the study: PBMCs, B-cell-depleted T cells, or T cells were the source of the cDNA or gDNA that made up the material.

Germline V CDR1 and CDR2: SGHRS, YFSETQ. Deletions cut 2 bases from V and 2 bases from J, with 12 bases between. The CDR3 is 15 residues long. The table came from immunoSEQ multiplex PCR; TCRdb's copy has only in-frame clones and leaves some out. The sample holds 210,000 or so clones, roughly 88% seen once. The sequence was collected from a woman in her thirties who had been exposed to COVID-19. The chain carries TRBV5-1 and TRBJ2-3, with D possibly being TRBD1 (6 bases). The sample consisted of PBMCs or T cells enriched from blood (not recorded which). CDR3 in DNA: TGCGCCAGCAGCTTTAGGGGGAGTTCCACAGATACGCAGTATTTT. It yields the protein CASSFRGSSTDTQYF.